This T cell receptor (beta chain) was identified during a study of T cell changes during pregnancy in multiple sclerosis. The data were produced by immunoSEQ multiplex PCR, yet TCRdb's version contains in-frame clones alone and is incomplete. The top ten clones hold approximately 1.4% of a sample with tens of thousands of clones, approximately 91% of them seen once. Trimming shortened V by 4 bases and J by 5 bases, and 9 bases separated the two germline ends. The CDR3 extends over 12 amino acids. Looked up from germline, CDR1 is ENHRY and CDR2 is SYGVKD. J is TRBJ2-7 and V is TRBV10-3; D perhaps matches TRBD1 (5 bases). This sequence was found in a female donor with multiple sclerosis, enrolled in a pregnancy study. The input for sequencing was peripheral blood, taken in the third trimester of pregnancy. CDR3 in amino acids: CAISAGLHEQYF. Written as DNA, the CDR3 is TGTGCCATCAGTGCAGGGCTACACGAGCAGTACTTC.